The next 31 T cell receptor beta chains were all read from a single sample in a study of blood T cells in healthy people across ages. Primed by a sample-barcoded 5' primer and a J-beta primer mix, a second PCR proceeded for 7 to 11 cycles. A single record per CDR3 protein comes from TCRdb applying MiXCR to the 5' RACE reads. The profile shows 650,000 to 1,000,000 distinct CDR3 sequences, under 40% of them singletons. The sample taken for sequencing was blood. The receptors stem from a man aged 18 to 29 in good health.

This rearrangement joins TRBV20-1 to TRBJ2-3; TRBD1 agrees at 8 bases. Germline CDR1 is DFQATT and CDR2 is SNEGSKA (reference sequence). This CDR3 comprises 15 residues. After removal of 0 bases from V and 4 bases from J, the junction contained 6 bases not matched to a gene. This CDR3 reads CSARDFARGPDTQYF. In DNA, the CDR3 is TGCAGTGCTAGAGATTTTGCCAGGGGGCCAGATACGCAGTATTTT.

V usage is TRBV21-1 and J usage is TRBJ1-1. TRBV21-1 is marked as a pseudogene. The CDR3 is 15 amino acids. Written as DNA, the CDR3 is TGTGCCAGCAGACGGACGGGAGGGATGAACACTGAAGCTTTCTTT. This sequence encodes CASRRTGGMNTEAFF.

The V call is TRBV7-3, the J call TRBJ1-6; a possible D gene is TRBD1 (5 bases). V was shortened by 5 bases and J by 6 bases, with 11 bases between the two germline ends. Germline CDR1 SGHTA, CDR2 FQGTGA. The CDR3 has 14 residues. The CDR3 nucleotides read TGTGCCAGCAGCCCCCGAGGGGCTAATTCACCCCTCCACTTT. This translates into CASSPRGANSPLHF.

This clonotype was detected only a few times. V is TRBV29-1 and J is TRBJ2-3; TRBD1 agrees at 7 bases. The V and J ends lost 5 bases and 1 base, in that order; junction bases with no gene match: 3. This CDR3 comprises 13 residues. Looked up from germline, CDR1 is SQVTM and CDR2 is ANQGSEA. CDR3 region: CSVITGGTDTQYF. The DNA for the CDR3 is TGCAGCGTTATCACAGGGGGCACAGATACGCAGTATTTT.

This chain's CDR3 is CASSETGEDTQYF. CDR3 nucleotides: TGTGCCAGCAGCGAGACAGGGGAAGATACGCAGTATTTT. J is TRBJ2-3 and V is TRBV6-2 or TRBV6-3, with TRBD1 matching 8 bases. The length of the CDR3 is 13 residues. CDR1 is MNHEY, CDR2 SVGEGT, per germline. Germline trimming cut 6 bases from V and 5 bases from J; bases unmatched to any gene: 4.

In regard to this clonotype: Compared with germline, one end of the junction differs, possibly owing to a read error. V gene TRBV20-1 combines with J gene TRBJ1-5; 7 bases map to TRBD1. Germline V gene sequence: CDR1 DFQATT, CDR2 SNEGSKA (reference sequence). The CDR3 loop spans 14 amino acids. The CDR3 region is CSAGDRVGNQPQHF. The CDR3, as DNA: TGCAGTGCTGGAGACAGGGTCGGGAATCAGCCCCAGCATTTT.

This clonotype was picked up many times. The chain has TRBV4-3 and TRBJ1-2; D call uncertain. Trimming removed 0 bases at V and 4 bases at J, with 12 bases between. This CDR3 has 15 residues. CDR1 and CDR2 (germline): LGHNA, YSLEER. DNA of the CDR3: TGCGCCAGCAGCCAAGACCTTGTGACAAGCTATGGCTACACCTTC. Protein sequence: CASSQDLVTSYGYTF.

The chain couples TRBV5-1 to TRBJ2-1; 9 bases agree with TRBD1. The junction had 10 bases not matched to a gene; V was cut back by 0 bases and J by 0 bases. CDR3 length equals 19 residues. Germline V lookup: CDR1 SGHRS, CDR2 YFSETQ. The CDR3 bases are TGCGCCAGCAGCTTGGCCGTACAGGGGGCCCAATTCTCCTACAATGAGCAGTTCTTC. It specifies CASSLAVQGAQFSYNEQFF.

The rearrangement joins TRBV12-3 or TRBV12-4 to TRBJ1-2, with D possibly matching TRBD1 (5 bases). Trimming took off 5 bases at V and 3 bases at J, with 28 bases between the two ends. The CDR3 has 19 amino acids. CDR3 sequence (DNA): TGTGCCAGCAGTCCCCGGGTTCGGGGACTAAAGCCCGGGGACTATGGCTACACCTTC. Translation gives CASSPRVRGLKPGDYGYTF.

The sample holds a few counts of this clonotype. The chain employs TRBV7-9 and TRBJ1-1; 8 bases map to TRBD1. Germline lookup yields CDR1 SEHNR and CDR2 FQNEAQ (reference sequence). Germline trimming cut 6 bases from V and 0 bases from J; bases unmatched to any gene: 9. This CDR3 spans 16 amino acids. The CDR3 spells CASRITGGSLNTEAFF. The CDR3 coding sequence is TGTGCCAGCAGGATCACAGGGGGGAGCTTGAACACTGAAGCTTTCTTT.

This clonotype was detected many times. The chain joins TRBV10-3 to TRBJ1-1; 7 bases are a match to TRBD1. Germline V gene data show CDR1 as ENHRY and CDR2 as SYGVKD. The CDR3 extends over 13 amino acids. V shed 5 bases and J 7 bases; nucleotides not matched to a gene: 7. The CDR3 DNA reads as TGTGCCATCAGTCAGGGGGGAACGGATGAAGCTTTCTTT. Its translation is CAISQGGTDEAFF.

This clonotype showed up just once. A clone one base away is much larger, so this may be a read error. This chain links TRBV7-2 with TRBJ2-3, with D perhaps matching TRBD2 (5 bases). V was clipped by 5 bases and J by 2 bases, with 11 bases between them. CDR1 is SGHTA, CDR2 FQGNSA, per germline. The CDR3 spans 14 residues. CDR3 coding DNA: TGTGCCAGCAGCCCTGAGACTAACACAGATACGCAGTATTTT. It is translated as CASSPETNTDTQYF.

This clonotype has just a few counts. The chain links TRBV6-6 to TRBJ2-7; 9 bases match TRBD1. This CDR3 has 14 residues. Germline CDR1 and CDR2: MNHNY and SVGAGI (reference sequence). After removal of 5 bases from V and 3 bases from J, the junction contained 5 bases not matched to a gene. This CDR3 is CASSKRTGDYEQYF. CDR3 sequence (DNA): TGTGCCAGCAGTAAGCGGACAGGGGACTACGAGCAGTACTTC.

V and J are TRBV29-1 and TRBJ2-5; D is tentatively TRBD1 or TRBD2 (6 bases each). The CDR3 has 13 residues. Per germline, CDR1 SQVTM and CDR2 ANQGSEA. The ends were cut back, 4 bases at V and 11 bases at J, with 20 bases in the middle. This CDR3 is CSVGAWRDNEQYF. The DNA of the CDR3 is TGCAGCGTTGGGGCTTGGAGGGACAATGAGCAGTACTTC.

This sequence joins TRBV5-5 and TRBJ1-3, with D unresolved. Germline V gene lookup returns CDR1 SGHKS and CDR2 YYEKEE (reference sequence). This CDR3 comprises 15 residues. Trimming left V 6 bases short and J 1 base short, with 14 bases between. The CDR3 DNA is TGTGCCAGCACCCTCGAACCGGCGTCTGGAAACACCATATATTTT. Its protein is CASTLEPASGNTIYF.

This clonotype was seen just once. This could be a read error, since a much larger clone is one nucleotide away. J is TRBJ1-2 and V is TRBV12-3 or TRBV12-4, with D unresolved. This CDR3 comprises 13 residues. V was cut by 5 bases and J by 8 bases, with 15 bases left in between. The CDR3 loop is CASSVAGQKGYTF. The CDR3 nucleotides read TGTGCCAGCAGTGTTGCGGGCCAGAAGGGCTACACCTTC.

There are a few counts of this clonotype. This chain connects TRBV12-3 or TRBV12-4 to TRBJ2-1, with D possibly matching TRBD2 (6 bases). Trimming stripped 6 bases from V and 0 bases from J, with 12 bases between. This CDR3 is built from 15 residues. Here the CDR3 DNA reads TGTGCCAGCAGGGTGGGGGGAAGCTCCTACAATGAGCAGTTCTTC. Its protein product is CASRVGGSSYNEQFF.

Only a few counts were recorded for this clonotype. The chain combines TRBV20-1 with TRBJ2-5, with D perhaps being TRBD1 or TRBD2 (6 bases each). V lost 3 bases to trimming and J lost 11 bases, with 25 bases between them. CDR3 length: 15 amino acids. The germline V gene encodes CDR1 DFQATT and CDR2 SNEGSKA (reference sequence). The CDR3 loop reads CSASTGWGADNEQYF. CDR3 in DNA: TGCAGTGCTAGCACCGGATGGGGGGCGGACAATGAGCAGTACTTC.

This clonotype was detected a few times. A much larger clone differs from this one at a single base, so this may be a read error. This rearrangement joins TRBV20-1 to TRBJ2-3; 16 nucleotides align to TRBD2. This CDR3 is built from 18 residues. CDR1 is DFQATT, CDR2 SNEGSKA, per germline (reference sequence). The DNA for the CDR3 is TGCAGTGCTGGAGATCCAGGGACTAGCGGGGGGGCCACAGATACGCAGTATTTT. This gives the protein CSAGDPGTSGGATDTQYF.

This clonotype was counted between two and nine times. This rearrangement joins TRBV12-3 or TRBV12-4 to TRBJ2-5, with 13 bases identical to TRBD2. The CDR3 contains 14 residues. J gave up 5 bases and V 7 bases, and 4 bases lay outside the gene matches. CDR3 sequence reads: CASKLAGGRETQYF. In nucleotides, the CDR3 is TGTGCCAGCAAACTAGCGGGGGGGCGTGAGACCCAGTACTTC.

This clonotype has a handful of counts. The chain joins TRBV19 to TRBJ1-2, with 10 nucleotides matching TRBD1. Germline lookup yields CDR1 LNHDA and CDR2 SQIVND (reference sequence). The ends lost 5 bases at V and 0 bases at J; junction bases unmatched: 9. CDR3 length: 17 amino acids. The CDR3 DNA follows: TGTGCCAGTAGTCTGAAGCGACAGGGGGCGGCTAACTATGGCTACACCTTC. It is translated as CASSLKRQGAANYGYTF.

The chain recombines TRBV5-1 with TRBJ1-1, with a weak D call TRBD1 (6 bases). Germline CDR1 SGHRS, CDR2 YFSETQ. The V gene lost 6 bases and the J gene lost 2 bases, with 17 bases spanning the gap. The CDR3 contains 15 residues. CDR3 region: CASTYAGQPNTEAFF. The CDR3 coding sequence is TGCGCCAGCACCTACGCTGGACAGCCTAACACTGAAGCTTTCTTT.

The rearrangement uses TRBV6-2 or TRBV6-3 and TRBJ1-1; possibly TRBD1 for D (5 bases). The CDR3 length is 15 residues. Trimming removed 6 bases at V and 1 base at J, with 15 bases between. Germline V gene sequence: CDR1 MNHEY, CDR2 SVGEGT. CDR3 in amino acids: CASRGGGKKNTEAFF. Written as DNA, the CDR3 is TGTGCCAGCAGGGGCGGGGGGAAGAAGAACACTGAAGCTTTCTTT.

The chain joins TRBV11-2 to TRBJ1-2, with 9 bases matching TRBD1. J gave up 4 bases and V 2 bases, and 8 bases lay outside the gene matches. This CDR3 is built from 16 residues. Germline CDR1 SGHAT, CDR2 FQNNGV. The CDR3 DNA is TGTGCCAGCAGCTTAAATACAGGGGGCGCCGGCTATGGCTACACCTTC. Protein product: CASSLNTGGAGYGYTF.

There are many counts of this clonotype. CDR3 DNA: TGCGCCAGCAGCTACACTAGCGGGGGCTACGGGAATACGCAGTATTTT. It specifies CASSYTSGGYGNTQYF. The chain is built from TRBV4-3 and TRBJ2-3; 11 nucleotides align to TRBD2. J gave up 7 bases and V 5 bases, and 11 bases lay outside the gene matches. CDR1 is LGHNA, CDR2 YSLEER, per germline. The CDR3 loop spans 16 amino acids.

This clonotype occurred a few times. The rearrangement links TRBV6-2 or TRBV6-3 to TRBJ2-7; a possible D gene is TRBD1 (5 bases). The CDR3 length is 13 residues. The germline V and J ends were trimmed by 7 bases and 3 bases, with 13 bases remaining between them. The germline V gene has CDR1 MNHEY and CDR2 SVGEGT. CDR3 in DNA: TGTGCCAGCACCGAGGCTAGGGGCTACGAGCAGTACTTC. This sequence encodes CASTEARGYEQYF.

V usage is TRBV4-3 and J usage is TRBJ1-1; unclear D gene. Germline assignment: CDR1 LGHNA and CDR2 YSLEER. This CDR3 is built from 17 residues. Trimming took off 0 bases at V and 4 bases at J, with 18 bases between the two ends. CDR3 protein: CASSQEGCKARGTEAFF. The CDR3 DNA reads TGCGCCAGCAGCCAAGAAGGGTGTAAGGCTCGTGGCACTGAAGCTTTCTTT.

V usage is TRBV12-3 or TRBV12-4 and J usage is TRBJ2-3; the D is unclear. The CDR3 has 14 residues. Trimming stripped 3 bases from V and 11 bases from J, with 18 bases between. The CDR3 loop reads CASSFGVTGDVQYF. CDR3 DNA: TGTGCCAGCAGTTTTGGGGTGACCGGAGATGTGCAGTATTTT.

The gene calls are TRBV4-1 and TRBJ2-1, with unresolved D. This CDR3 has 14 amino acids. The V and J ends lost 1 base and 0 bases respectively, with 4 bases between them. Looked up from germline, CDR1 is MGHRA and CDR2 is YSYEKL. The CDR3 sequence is CASSQGDSYNEQFF. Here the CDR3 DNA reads TGCGCCAGCAGCCAAGGAGACTCCTACAATGAGCAGTTCTTC.

Here the CDR3 DNA reads TGTGCCAGCAGTGAATCCCCCCCCGGCCAGATCTATGGCTACACCTTC. Amino acid sequence: CASSESPPGQIYGYTF. The genes are TRBV25-1 and TRBJ1-2, with D unresolved. The CDR3 sequence is 16 residues long. V was trimmed by 1 base and J by 4 bases, leaving 16 bases between them. In germline, CDR1 is MGHDK, CDR2 SYGVNS.

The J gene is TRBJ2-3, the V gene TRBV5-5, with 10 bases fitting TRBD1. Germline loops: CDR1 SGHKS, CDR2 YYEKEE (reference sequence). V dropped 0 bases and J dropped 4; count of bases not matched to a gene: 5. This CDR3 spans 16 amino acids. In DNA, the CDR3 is TGTGCCAGCAGCTTGGCGGGGACAGGGGAGGCAGATACGCAGTATTTT. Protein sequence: CASSLAGTGEADTQYF.